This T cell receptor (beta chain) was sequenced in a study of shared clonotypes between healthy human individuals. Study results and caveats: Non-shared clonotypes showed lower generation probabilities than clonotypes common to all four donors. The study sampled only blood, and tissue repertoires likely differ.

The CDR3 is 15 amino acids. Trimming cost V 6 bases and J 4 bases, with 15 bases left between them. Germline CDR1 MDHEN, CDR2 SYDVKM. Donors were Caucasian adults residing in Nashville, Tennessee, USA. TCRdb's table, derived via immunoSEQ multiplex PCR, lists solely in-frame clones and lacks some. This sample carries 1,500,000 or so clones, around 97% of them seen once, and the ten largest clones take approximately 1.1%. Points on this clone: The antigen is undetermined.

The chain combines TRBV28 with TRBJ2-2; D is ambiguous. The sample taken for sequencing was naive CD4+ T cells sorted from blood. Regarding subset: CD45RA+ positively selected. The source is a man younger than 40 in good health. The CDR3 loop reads CASSLRAFSTGELFF. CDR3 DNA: TGTGCCAGCAGCTTGCGTGCTTTCTCCACCGGGGAGCTGTTTTTT.